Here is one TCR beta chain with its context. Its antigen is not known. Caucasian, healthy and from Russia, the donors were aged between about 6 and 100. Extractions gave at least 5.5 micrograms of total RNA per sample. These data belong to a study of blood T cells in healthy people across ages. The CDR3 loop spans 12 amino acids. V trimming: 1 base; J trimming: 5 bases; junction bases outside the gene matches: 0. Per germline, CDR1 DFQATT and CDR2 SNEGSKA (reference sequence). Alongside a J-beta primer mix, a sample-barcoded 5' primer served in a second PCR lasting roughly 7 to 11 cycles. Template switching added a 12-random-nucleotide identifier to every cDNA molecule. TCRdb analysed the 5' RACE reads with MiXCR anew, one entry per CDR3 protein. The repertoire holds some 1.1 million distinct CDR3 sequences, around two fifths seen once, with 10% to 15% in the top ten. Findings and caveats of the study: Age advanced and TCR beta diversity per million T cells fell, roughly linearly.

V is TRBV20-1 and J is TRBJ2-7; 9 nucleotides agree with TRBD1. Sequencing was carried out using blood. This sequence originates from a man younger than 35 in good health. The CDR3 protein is CSARGTGDEQYF. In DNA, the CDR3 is TGCAGTGCTAGAGGGACAGGGGACGAGCAGTACTTC.